This T cell receptor beta chain comes out of a study of shared clonotypes between healthy human individuals. Whole-study context: CD8 memory received one plate per donor, CD8 naive two, CD4 memory three and CD4 naive three.

Study-level findings and limits: Despite large depth, sorted-subset datasets appeared incompletely sequenced.

Note on this clone: What it binds is unknown. This CDR3 is also generated by other DNA sequences in the sample.

In the study's own analysis: Quality scores were absent from the junction-only immunoSEQ sequences, so filtering differed. Profiling relied on immunoSEQ multiplex PCR, and the TCRdb table lists in-frame clones only, not all of them. V, J and clone size were drawn from that table, and D and trimming were deduced from the DNA. Found here are over 2 million clones, about 95% of them singletons; the top ten hold roughly 1.1%. This CDR3 spans 13 amino acids. Per germline, CDR1 MGHRA and CDR2 YSYEKL. V dropped 0 bases and J dropped 3 bases, with 5 bases sitting between them. CD45RO-negative CD8 cells positively selected for CCR7 made up the naive population, which excluded terminally differentiated effector memory CD45RA+ cells.

Sequencing was done on a sample of naive CD8+ T cells sorted from blood. The chain employs TRBV4-1 and TRBJ1-1, with unresolved D. The clonotype originates from a man aged 18 to 35 in good health. The CDR3 loop is CASSQDGYTEAFF. CDR3 DNA: TGCGCCAGCAGCCAAGATGGGTACACTGAAGCTTTCTTT.